The sequence of this TCR beta chain was determined in a study of radiotherapy plus CTLA-4 blockade in lung cancer. Study information: Of the patients, roughly 20% showed objective responses and about 30% attained disease control.

In chemo-refractory metastatic non-small-cell lung cancer, patients got ipilimumab CTLA-4 blockade together with focal radiation. Regarding the study as a whole: Response, reportedly, was best predicted by interferon-beta along with early blood T cell clone dynamics. Tumor-derived TCR clones expanded in blood after radiotherapy plus ipilimumab.

The CDR3 is 15 residues long. J lost 7 bases, V lost 1 base, and 10 bases had no gene match. Germline V gene data show CDR1 as SGHTA and CDR2 as FQGNSA. Using immunoSEQ multiplex PCR, the repertoire was profiled, and TCRdb retains in-frame clones only, with some absent. The sample has about 48,000 clones, less than 90% seen once. Worth noting for this clone: What it binds is not known.

The chain has TRBV7-2 and TRBJ2-7; 7 nucleotides match TRBD2. The TCR comes from a human donor with non-small cell lung cancer that progressed on radiotherapy plus ipilimumab. Some clones in this sample may be carry-over from other donors' samples. Sequenced here: peripheral blood, sampled from a patient treated with radiotherapy plus ipilimumab. The CDR3 protein is CASSLVWSGGGEQYF. Here the CDR3 DNA reads TGTGCCAGCAGCTTAGTATGGTCGGGAGGTGGGGAGCAGTACTTC.